Shown below are 28 T cell receptor beta chains from a single sample sequenced in a study of blood T cell repertoires in COVID-19. TCRdb's copy holds only in-frame clones and misses some; the assay was immunoSEQ multiplex PCR. The repertoire holds 410,000 or so clones, 89% seen once, with roughly 1.4% in the top ten. The sequenced sample consisted of peripheral blood. The source is a woman aged 40 to 50 with COVID-19, enrolled during active disease.

The chain links TRBV6-2 or TRBV6-3 to TRBJ2-1; 13 nucleotides match TRBD2. The CDR3 loop spans 17 amino acids. V lost 6 bases to trimming and J lost 7 bases; unmatched junction nucleotides: 12. Germline V gene sequence: CDR1 MNHEY, CDR2 SVGEGT. The CDR3 reads CASSKILAGGPWNEQFF. CDR3 in DNA: TGTGCCAGCAGCAAAATACTAGCGGGAGGGCCTTGGAATGAGCAGTTCTTC.

The chain recombines TRBV4-3 with TRBJ1-6; D unresolved. Germline V gene data show CDR1 as LGHNA and CDR2 as YSLEER. The CDR3 has 13 residues. Trimming stripped 2 bases from V and 8 bases from J, with 7 bases between. The DNA for the CDR3 is TGCGCCAGCAGCCAACGCCTAGATTCACCCCTCCACTTT. Translating it yields CASSQRLDSPLHF.

The V gene is TRBV11-3, the J gene TRBJ2-1; D perhaps matches TRBD2 (6 bases). V lost 3 bases to trimming and J lost 2 bases, with 11 bases between them. The CDR3 sequence is 15 residues long. Looked up from germline, CDR1 is SGHNT and CDR2 is YENEEA. DNA of the CDR3: TGTGCCAGCAGCTTTGGCGGACTAACCTACAATGAGCAGTTCTTC. This codes for CASSFGGLTYNEQFF.

This clone occurred once. The chain uses TRBV29-1 and TRBJ2-1; 7 bases are shared with TRBD1. CDR3 size: 14 residues. Germline assignment: CDR1 SQVTM and CDR2 ANQGSEA. Losses at the gene ends were 6 bases for V and 4 bases for J; bases not matched to a gene: 9. CDR3 in DNA: TGCAGCGTCGCCCCACAGGGGAGATACAATGAGCAGTTCTTC. It translates to CSVAPQGRYNEQFF.

The chain is built from TRBV7-3 and TRBJ1-2; no clear D. The CDR3 runs 13 residues. V lost 5 bases and J lost 4, with 11 bases in between. The germline V gene encodes CDR1 SGHTA and CDR2 FQGTGA. This CDR3 reads CASSATAGYGYTF. The CDR3 nucleotides read TGTGCCAGCAGCGCTACCGCGGGCTATGGCTACACCTTC.

The V and J genes are TRBV5-5 and TRBJ2-1; D unresolved. Trimming pared 2 bases from V and 5 bases from J, leaving 5 bases between. The germline V gene has CDR1 SGHKS and CDR2 YYEKEE (reference sequence). The CDR3 has 12 residues. CDR3 DNA: TGTGCCAGCAGCTTACGGGACAATGAGCAGTTCTTC. It specifies CASSLRDNEQFF.

The chain recombines TRBV27 with TRBJ2-2; D is ambiguous. This CDR3 is 14 amino acids long. Germline CDR1 reads MNHEY; CDR2 reads SMNVEV (reference sequence). The V and J ends lost 3 bases and 2 bases respectively, with 7 bases between them. Written as DNA, the CDR3 is TGTGCCAGCAGTTTCAACAGTAACACCGGGGAGCTGTTTTTT. Translation gives CASSFNSNTGELFF.

This chain uses TRBV28 with TRBJ1-2; D is ambiguous. The germline V gene encodes CDR1 MDHEN and CDR2 SYDVKM. V was cut by 5 bases and J by 1 base, with 5 bases left in between. CDR3 length equals 12 residues. The CDR3 DNA sequence: TGTGCCAGCAGTGACAATAACTATGGCTACACCTTC. This gives the protein CASSDNNYGYTF.

The chain joins TRBV19 to TRBJ1-1; 8 nucleotides line up with TRBD1. V shed 8 bases, J shed 0 bases, and the junction held 2 bases outside the gene matches. The CDR3 totals 13 residues. Germline assignment: CDR1 LNHDA and CDR2 SQIVND (reference sequence). The DNA of the CDR3 is TGTGCCAGTTCGGACAGGGTGAACACTGAAGCTTTCTTT. It codes for CASSDRVNTEAFF.

This clone was seen a single time. This chain links TRBV7-2 with TRBJ1-4; 7 nucleotides match TRBD1. The germline V gene has CDR1 SGHTA and CDR2 FQGNSA. Unmatched junction bases numbered 1, after V lost 5 bases and J lost 1 base. The CDR3 has 14 residues. The CDR3 region is CASSRDRTNEKLFF. CDR3 DNA sequence: TGTGCCAGCAGCCGGGACAGAACTAATGAAAAACTGTTTTTT. The variable domain in full, completed from reference TRBV7-2 and TRBJ1-4, reads GAGVSQSPSNKVTEKGKDVELRCDPISGHTALYWYRQSLGQGLEFLIYFQGNSAPDKSGLPSDRFSAERTGGSVSTLTIQRTQQEDSAVYLCASSRDRTNEKLFFGSGTQLSVL.

The V gene is TRBV4-1, the J gene TRBJ2-3; 12 bases fit TRBD2. This CDR3 contains 17 residues. The germline gives CDR1 MGHRA, CDR2 YSYEKL. The trim removed 4 bases at V and 0 bases at J, leaving 5 bases unmatched. This CDR3 reads CASSLTSGGHSTDTQYF. The DNA of the CDR3 is TGCGCCAGCAGCCTTACTAGCGGGGGGCATAGCACAGATACGCAGTATTTT.

This clone was counted between two and nine times. The chain links TRBV28 to TRBJ1-6; TRBD1 agrees at 9 bases. The CDR3 consists of 17 residues. V dropped 5 bases and J dropped 8; count of bases not matched to a gene: 13. Looked up from germline, CDR1 is MDHEN and CDR2 is SYDVKM. Here the CDR3 reads CASSPYLPGQGYSPLHF. DNA of the CDR3: TGTGCCAGCAGTCCATACCTTCCGGGACAGGGTTATTCACCCCTCCACTTT.

V gene TRBV7-2 combines with J gene TRBJ1-1; possibly TRBD1 for D (5 bases). CDR1 and CDR2 (germline): SGHTA, FQGNSA. The CDR3 contains 15 residues. Trimming shortened V by 6 bases and J by 0 bases, and 14 bases separated the two germline ends. The CDR3 protein is CASRYTGQLNTEAFF. CDR3 nucleotide sequence: TGTGCCAGCAGATATACAGGACAACTGAACACTGAAGCTTTCTTT. Variable domain in full (rest from reference TRBV7-2 and TRBJ1-1): GAGVSQSPSNKVTEKGKDVELRCDPISGHTALYWYRQSLGQGLEFLIYFQGNSAPDKSGLPSDRFSAERTGGSVSTLTIQRTQQEDSAVYLCASRYTGQLNTEAFFGQGTRLTVV.

The CDR3 DNA is TGTGCCAGCAGATTGGCAGGGGGCACGTCGAACACTGAAGCTTTCTTT. This encodes CASRLAGGTSNTEAFF. This chain links TRBV27 with TRBJ1-1; 8 bases are a match to TRBD1. J was trimmed by 1 base and V by 6 bases; bases with no gene match: 10. The CDR3 has 16 amino acids. The germline CDR1 and CDR2 sequences are MNHEY and SMNVEV (reference sequence).

The chain combines TRBV5-5 with TRBJ1-4, with 7 bases lining up with TRBD1. The junction had 8 bases not matched to a gene; V was cut back by 4 bases and J by 8 bases. The germline V gene encodes CDR1 SGHKS and CDR2 YYEKEE (reference sequence). This CDR3 has 14 residues. CDR3: CASSIRQGGEKLFF. CDR3 coding DNA: TGTGCCAGCAGCATACGACAGGGCGGGGAAAAACTGTTTTTT.

CDR3: CASSLVAGIEQYF. As DNA, the CDR3 is TGTGCCAGCAGCCTAGTAGCGGGAATTGAGCAGTACTTC. J is TRBJ2-7 and V is TRBV7-2; TRBD2 matches 8 bases. The CDR3 contains 13 residues. CDR1 SGHTA and CDR2 FQGNSA come from the germline V gene. V gave up 5 bases and J gave up 7 bases; unmatched junction bases: 7. Filled out from reference TRBV7-2 and TRBJ2-7, the complete variable domain reads GAGVSQSPSNKVTEKGKDVELRCDPISGHTALYWYRQSLGQGLEFLIYFQGNSAPDKSGLPSDRFSAERTGGSVSTLTIQRTQQEDSAVYLCASSLVAGIEQYFGPGTRLTVT.

As to this clone: Because it lacks the conserved phenylalanine or tryptophan at the end, this CDR3 is likely a read error. Because the CDR3's place on the DNA is in doubt, the DNA is left out and the CDR3 is given as listed by TCRdb. The chain couples TRBV25-1 to TRBJ2-7; TRBD1, the D gene given by the table, was not confirmed from the DNA. In germline, CDR1 is MGHDK, CDR2 SYGVNS. With termini counted, the CDR3 has 12 amino acids. Here the CDR3 reads CASSTSTGARSI.

This clone was seen only once. The rearrangement joins TRBV7-9 to TRBJ2-1, with a weak D call TRBD2 (5 bases). V was cut by 1 base and J by 8 bases, with 12 bases left in between. Germline CDR1 SEHNR, CDR2 FQNEAQ (reference sequence). The CDR3 runs to 14 residues. CDR3 in amino acids: CASSLGRGFDEQFF. As DNA, the CDR3 is TGTGCCAGCAGCTTAGGACGAGGGTTCGATGAGCAGTTCTTC.

This sequence joins TRBV7-2 and TRBJ2-7, with 7 bases aligning to TRBD2. Germline assignment: CDR1 SGHTA and CDR2 FQGNSA. After removal of 4 bases from V and 6 bases from J, the junction contained 9 bases not matched to a gene. The CDR3 has 14 residues. In DNA, the CDR3 is TGTGCCAGCAGCTCCACGGGGGGAGCTTCCGAGCAGTACTTC. Protein product: CASSSTGGASEQYF.

The rearrangement joins TRBV7-2 to TRBJ1-6; maybe TRBD1 (6 bases). Germline assignment: CDR1 SGHTA and CDR2 FQGNSA. The V gene lost 6 bases and the J gene lost 0 bases, with 12 bases spanning the gap. CDR3 length equals 16 residues. The CDR3 DNA reads as TGTGCCAGCAGGCCTACAGGGAGCTCCTATAATTCACCCCTCCACTTT. Amino acids: CASRPTGSSYNSPLHF.

V gene TRBV24-1 combines with J gene TRBJ2-5; 8 bases align to TRBD2. Losses at the gene ends were 4 bases for V and 1 base for J; bases not matched to a gene: 7. Germline CDR1 and CDR2: KGHDR and SFDVKD. The length of the CDR3 is 16 residues. CDR3: CATSEDRLAGQETQYF. The CDR3 bases are TGTGCCACCAGTGAAGACCGGCTAGCGGGCCAAGAGACCCAGTACTTC.

J is TRBJ1-2 and V is TRBV5-6; 7 bases align to TRBD1. This CDR3 has 15 amino acids. Germline V CDR1 and CDR2: SGHDT, YYEEEE. J was trimmed by 4 bases and V by 4 bases; bases with no gene match: 10. CDR3 region: CASSPLDRRFYGYTF. The CDR3 DNA is TGTGCCAGCAGCCCACTGGACAGGAGGTTCTATGGCTACACCTTC. The full variable domain, rest sourced from reference TRBV5-6 and TRBJ1-2, is DAGVTQSPTHLIKTRGQQVTLRCSPKSGHDTVSWYQQALGQGPQFIFQYYEEEERQRGNFPDRFSGHQFPNYSSELNVNALLLGDSALYLCASSPLDRRFYGYTFGSGTRLTVV.

This chain connects TRBV3-1 (or the pseudogene TRBV3-2) to TRBJ2-1; 13 positions agree with TRBD2. CDR3 length: 17 residues. The V gene end was trimmed by 1 base and the J gene end by 6 bases; junction bases not matched to a gene: 6. From germline, CDR1 is LGHDT and CDR2 YNNKEL (reference sequence). The CDR3 is CASSQGTSGGAGNEQFF. The CDR3, as DNA: TGTGCCAGCAGCCAAGGAACTAGCGGGGGGGCGGGCAATGAGCAGTTCTTC.

The sample holds one count of this clone. This chain connects TRBV5-1 to TRBJ1-2; D gene unclear. This CDR3 spans 12 amino acids. Germline values: CDR1 SGHRS, CDR2 YFSETQ. V shed 4 bases and J shed 4 bases, with 8 bases lying between them. In DNA form, the CDR3 reads TGCGCCAGCAGCCCCGACTTCTATGGCTACACCTTC. Its translation is CASSPDFYGYTF.

Turning to this clone: At one end, the junction sequence differs from germline, possibly due to a read error. The chain joins TRBV7-7 to TRBJ2-3; 8 bases align to TRBD1. The length of the CDR3 is 16 residues. The germline V gene has CDR1 SSHAT and CDR2 FNYEAQ (reference sequence). CDR3 loop: CASSSGTGRYTDTQYF. In DNA, the CDR3 is TGTGCTAGCAGCTCGGGGACAGGTAGATACACAGATACGCAGTATTTT.

V usage is TRBV7-2 and J usage is TRBJ1-1; weak D call: TRBD1 (5 bases). The CDR3 totals 13 residues. V shed 3 bases and J shed 8 bases, with 13 bases lying between them. Germline assignment: CDR1 SGHTA and CDR2 FQGNSA. CDR3: CASSLPGRREAFF. In DNA form, the CDR3 reads TGTGCCAGCAGCTTGCCAGGGAGGAGGGAAGCTTTCTTT.

The chain combines TRBV25-1 with TRBJ1-1; 11 nucleotides match TRBD1. The CDR3 totals 15 residues. The J segment lost 5 bases and the V segment lost 7 bases, leaving 9 bases of the junction unmatched. Germline V CDR1 and CDR2: MGHDK, SYGVNS. CDR3 protein: CASTDPGQGETEAFF. CDR3 DNA sequence: TGTGCCAGCACCGATCCGGGACAGGGGGAAACTGAAGCTTTCTTT. Together with reference TRBV25-1 and TRBJ1-1, the CDR3 gives the full variable domain: EADIYQTPRYLVIGTGKKITLECSQTMGHDKMYWYQQDPGMELHLIHYSYGVNSTEKGDLSSESTVSRIRTEHFPLTLESARPSHTSQYLCASTDPGQGETEAFFGQGTRLTVV.

The rearrangement links TRBV19 to TRBJ1-5; D unclear. V was clipped by 4 bases and J by 0 bases, with 13 bases between them. The length of the CDR3 is 16 residues. Germline V lookup: CDR1 LNHDA, CDR2 SQIVND (reference sequence). The CDR3 loop reads CASSTMMRSSNQPQHF. The CDR3 nucleotides are TGTGCCAGTAGTACCATGATGAGGAGTAGCAATCAGCCCCAGCATTTT.